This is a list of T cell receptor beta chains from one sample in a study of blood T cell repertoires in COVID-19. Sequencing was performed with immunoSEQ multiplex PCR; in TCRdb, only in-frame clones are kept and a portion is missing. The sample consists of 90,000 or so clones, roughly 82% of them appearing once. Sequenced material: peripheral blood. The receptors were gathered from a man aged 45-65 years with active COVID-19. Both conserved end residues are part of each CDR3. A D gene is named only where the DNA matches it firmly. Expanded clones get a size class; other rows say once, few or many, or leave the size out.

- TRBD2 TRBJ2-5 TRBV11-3 CASSLRLGGAETQYF TGTGCCAGCAGCTTACGCCTCGGGGGGGCAGAGACCCAGTACTTC
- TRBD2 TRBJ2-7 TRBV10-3 CAIRGDYSDPYEQYF TGTGCCATCAGGGGGGACTATAGCGATCCCTACGAGCAGTACTTC
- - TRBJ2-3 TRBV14 CASSHGSAGTDTQYF TGTGCCAGCAGCCATGGGAGCGCGGGGACAGATACGCAGTATTTT
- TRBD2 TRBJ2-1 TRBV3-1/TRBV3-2 CASSQETGTNVNEQFF TGTGCCAGCAGCCAGGAGACCGGGACTAACGTCAATGAGCAGTTCTTC
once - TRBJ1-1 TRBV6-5 CASSSVYQSGAEAFF TGTGCCAGCAGTTCCGTATACCAATCAGGCGCTGAAGCTTTCTTT
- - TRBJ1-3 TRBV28 CASSLSQAYSGNTIYF TGTGCCAGCAGTTTAAGTCAGGCATACTCTGGAAACACCATATATTTT
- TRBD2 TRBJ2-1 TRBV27 CASSLWIAGGNYNEQFF TGTGCCAGCAGTTTGTGGATAGCGGGAGGAAACTACAATGAGCAGTTCTTC
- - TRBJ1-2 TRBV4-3 CASSRPNYGYTF TGCGCCAGCAGCCGGCCGAACTATGGCTACACCTTC
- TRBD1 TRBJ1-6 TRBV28 CASSRPRQGSSPLHF TGTGCCAGCAGCCGCCCCCGACAGGGTAGTTCACCCCTCCACTTT
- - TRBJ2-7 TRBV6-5 CASSYPGQPYEQYF TGTGCCAGCAGCTACCCCGGACAGCCCTACGAGCAGTACTTC
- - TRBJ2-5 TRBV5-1 CASSLEVAFQETQYF TGCGCCAGCAGCTTGGAGGTAGCATTCCAAGAGACCCAGTACTTC